A selection of T cell receptor beta chains follows, all from one sample in a study of blood T cell repertoires in COVID-19. The table came from immunoSEQ multiplex PCR; TCRdb's copy has only in-frame clones and leaves some out. The sample yields about 260,000 clones, about 80% seen once. The sample was peripheral blood. These receptors were collected from a human donor in a cohort sampled during active COVID-19. CDR3s include the opening cysteine and the closing phenylalanine or tryptophan. The D gene is left open where the match is weak. A clone size is listed for some rows: how often the clone was seen (once, few, many), or a class if it is expanded.

few | . | TRBJ2-7 | TRBV10-3 | TGTGCCATCAGTGCCGAGCCGAGCGAGCAGTACTTC | CAISAEPSEQYF
. | TRBD2 | TRBJ2-7 | TRBV19 | TGTGCCAGTAGTACCCATAGCGGGACCTACGAGCAGTACTTC | CASSTHSGTYEQYF
. | . | TRBJ1-1 | TRBV9 | TGTGCCAGCAGCGTAGTCAGGGTGACCATGAACACTGAAGCTTTCTTT | CASSVVRVTMNTEAFF
. | TRBD1 | TRBJ2-7 | TRBV14 | TGTGCCAGCAGCCAAGGGACAGGGGGCCAGTACGAGCAGTACTTC | CASSQGTGGQYEQYF
. | . | TRBJ1-2 | TRBV10-3 | TGTGCCATCAGTGATGGCCTGTATGGCTACACCTTC | CAISDGLYGYTF
few | . | TRBJ1-6 | TRBV7-9 | TGTGCCAGCAGTGGACAGACCCTCCACTTT | CASSGQTLHF
. | . | TRBJ1-5 | TRBV6-2/TRBV6-3 | TGTGCCAGCAGTTACTCATCGGTTGGCAATCAGCCCCAGCATTTT | CASSYSSVGNQPQHF
. | . | TRBJ1-2 | TRBV18 | TGTGCCAGCTCACCCCCAGCCGGGAATGGCTACACCTTC | CASSPPAGNGYTF
. | . | TRBJ2-3 | TRBV6-2/TRBV6-3 | TGTGCCAGCAGCGGCGGGTACACAGATACGCAGTATTTT | CASSGGYTDTQYF
. | . | TRBJ1-5 | TRBV10-3 | TGTGCCATCAGTGAGTCGCCGGATCAGCCCCAGCATTTT | CAISESPDQPQHF
. | TRBD2 | TRBJ2-5 | TRBV5-4 | TGTGCCAGCAGGGCCGGGACTAGCGGGAGGGCCCAAGAGACCCAGTACTTC | CASRAGTSGRAQETQYF
. | . | TRBJ2-2 | TRBV14 | TGTGCCAGCAGCACCCGGACTGGGCTAAACACCGGGGAGCTGTTTTTT | CASSTRTGLNTGELFF
. | . | TRBJ1-6 | TRBV2 | TGTGCCAGCAACGAGCAGGCTTATAATTCACCCCTCCACTTT | CASNEQAYNSPLHF
. | TRBD2 | TRBJ2-3 | TRBV27 | TGTGCCAGCAGTTTGACTAGCGGAAGCACAGATACGCAGTATTTT | CASSLTSGSTDTQYF
. | . | TRBJ2-1 | TRBV7-2 | TGTGCCAGCAGCAAGTATCAGGGGCGGCAGTTCTTC | CASSKYQGRQFF
. | TRBD2 | TRBJ2-2 | TRBV7-8 | TGTGCCAGCAGCTTGAGCGGGGTCACCGGGGAGCTGTTTTTT | CASSLSGVTGELFF
. | . | TRBJ1-2 | TRBV19 | TGTGCCAGTAGTATTATGTCGGCAGGAGGAGGCTACACCTTC | CASSIMSAGGGYTF
. | TRBD2 | TRBJ2-1 | TRBV5-4 | TGTGCCAGCAGCTTATCTCCTAGCGGGGGGGCATATGAGCAGTTCTTC | CASSLSPSGGAYEQFF
. | . | TRBJ2-2 | TRBV19 | TGTGCCACCAGGGGATGGATAAACACCGGGGAGCTGTTTTTT | CATRGWINTGELFF
. | TRBD1 | TRBJ1-1 | TRBV7-8 | TGTGCCAGCAGCTCCCCTCGACAGGGGGGGAGTACTGAAGCTTTCTTT | CASSSPRQGGSTEAFF
. | TRBD1 | TRBJ1-1 | TRBV4-3 | TGCGCCAGCAGCCATAGCGACAGGGGGTTTCGGAACACTGAAGCTTTCTTT | CASSHSDRGFRNTEAFF
. | . | TRBJ1-1 | TRBV7-6 | TGTGCCAGCAGCCAAACCGGGACACCAAACACTGAAGCTTTCTTT | CASSQTGTPNTEAFF
. | . | TRBJ1-2 | TRBV28 | TGTGCCAGCGGGGCAGGGCCCCTCTCCTATGGCTACACCTTC | CASGAGPLSYGYTF
. | TRBD1 | TRBJ1-2 | TRBV6-5 | TGTGCCAGCAGATCGGGACAGGGGGCTGGTGGCTACACCTTC | CASRSGQGAGGYTF
. | TRBD1 | TRBJ1-1 | TRBV19 | TGTGCCAGTAGTAAGTCCCCAGACAGGGTAGTTTGGAACACTGAAGCTTTCTTT | CASSKSPDRVVWNTEAFF
. | . | TRBJ1-4 | TRBV10-1 | TGCGCCAGCTCATCGAGCGAGGGACTCTCGGAAAAACTGTTTTTT | CASSSSEGLSEKLFF
. | TRBD1 | TRBJ2-7 | TRBV6-5 | TGTGCCAGCAGTTACTCCGGGACAGGGCCCTACGAGCAGTACTTC | CASSYSGTGPYEQYF
. | . | TRBJ1-2 | TRBV5-4 | TGTGCCAGCAGCTTGGGACAGGAGATTCCCTATGGCTACACCTTC | CASSLGQEIPYGYTF
. | . | TRBJ1-1 | TRBV10-2 | TGCGCCAGCAATGGGGGGATGTCGGCAGCCGGCACTGAAGCTTTCTTT | CASNGGMSAAGTEAFF
many | TRBD2 | TRBJ2-3 | TRBV6-4 | TGTGCCAGCAGTGACACTAGCGGCGGGGCAGATACGCAGTATTTT | CASSDTSGGADTQYF
. | TRBD2 | TRBJ2-1 | TRBV13 | TGTGCCAGCAGCTTAGGCGCGGGAGGGGGAAATGAGCAGTTCTTC | CASSLGAGGGNEQFF
many | . | TRBJ2-7 | TRBV4-2 | TGTGCCAGCAGCCAAGCGTTTGGCCCCTCCTACGAGCAGTACTTC | CASSQAFGPSYEQYF
. | . | TRBJ1-6 | TRBV2 | TGTGCCAGCAGTGAGGCGGTGGGTTTAGGCTCACCCCTCCACTTT | CASSEAVGLGSPLHF
. | TRBD1 | TRBJ1-4 | TRBV7-3 | TGTGCCAGCAGCGCGGACAGGGGGGAAAAACTGTTTTTT | CASSADRGEKLFF
few | TRBD2 | TRBJ2-7 | TRBV7-2 | TGTGCCAGCAGCTTGTTAGCGGGACGGTACGAGCAGTACTTC | CASSLLAGRYEQYF
. | TRBD2 | TRBJ2-4 | TRBV5-1 | TGCGCCAGCAGCTTAACTAGCGGGAGGGCCAAAAACATTCAGTACTTC | CASSLTSGRAKNIQYF
few | . | TRBJ2-5 | TRBV3-1/TRBV3-2 | TGTGCCAGCAGCCACCCCATTGGAGGGGACCAAGAGACCCAGTACTTC | CASSHPIGGDQETQYF
once | . | TRBJ2-5 | TRBV12-3/TRBV12-4 | TGTGCCAGCACACAGGCTATCCAAGAGACCCAGTACTTC | CASTQAIQETQYF
. | . | TRBJ1-5 | TRBV15 | TGTGCCACCAGGGGGGGGGAGGGCAATCAGCCCCAGCATTTT | CATRGGEGNQPQHF
few | TRBD1 | TRBJ1-5 | TRBV19 | TGTGCCAGTAGTGACAGGGTAGGCAATCAGCCCCAGCATTTT | CASSDRVGNQPQHF
once | . | TRBJ1-1 | TRBV29-1 | TGCAGCGTAACCCCGGGGGGGGCAGGAACTGAAGCTTTCTTT | CSVTPGGAGTEAFF
few | TRBD1 | TRBJ1-5 | TRBV7-2 | TGTGCCAGCAGCTTCCGGCTGAAGGGACAGGTAAACAATCAGCCCCAGCATTTT | CASSFRLKGQVNNQPQHF
. | . | TRBJ2-1 | TRBV29-1 | TGCAGCGTTTTCCCCCTAAATGAGCAGTTCTTC | CSVFPLNEQFF
few | . | TRBJ2-7 | TRBV27 | TGTGCCAGCAGTTTACTAGCGACCTATAGAGACGAGCAGTACTTC | CASSLLATYRDEQYF
. | TRBD1 | TRBJ1-6 | TRBV2 | TGTGCCAGCCTATTGGACAGGGGGCCTTCACCCCTCCACTTT | CASLLDRGPSPLHF
. | TRBD1 | TRBJ1-1 | TRBV19 | TGTGCCAGTAGAAGACAGGGGAACACTGAAGCTTTCTTT | CASRRQGNTEAFF
. | TRBD1 | TRBJ2-7 | TRBV6-6 | TGTGCCAGCAGTGGACAGGGTTTGGGGAGCTCCTACGAGCAGTACTTC | CASSGQGLGSSYEQYF
once | TRBD2 | TRBJ2-7 | TRBV19 | TGTGCCAGTTCCACCCCGACTAGCGGGTCGATCTACGAGCAGTACTTC | CASSTPTSGSIYEQYF
. | . | TRBJ2-3 | TRBV6-5 | TGTGCCAGCAGCCGACGCCGGGAAACAGATACGCAGTATTTT | CASSRRRETDTQYF
. | TRBD1 | TRBJ1-3 | TRBV5-6 | TGTGCCAGCAGCCAGCCAGGGGGAGACACCATATATTTT | CASSQPGGDTIYF
. | . | TRBJ2-1 | TRBV21-1 | TGTGCCAGCAGCAAATGGGCTTTGTTTCGTGAGCAGTTCTTC | CASSKWALFREQFF
. | . | TRBJ2-3 | TRBV25-1 | TGTGCCAGCAGTGATGACGGGATTTGGGCAGATACGCAGTATTTT | CASSDDGIWADTQYF
. | TRBD1 | TRBJ1-2 | TRBV6-1 | TGTGCCAGCAGTGCCTCCGGGACAGGGTTAAACTATGGCTACACCTTC | CASSASGTGLNYGYTF
. | . | TRBJ1-6 | TRBV6-5 | TGTGCCAGCAGTTACATTCCGGAGCCCAATTCACCCCTCCACTTT | CASSYIPEPNSPLHF
. | . | TRBJ2-7 | TRBV9 | TGTGCCAGCAGCGACGGGCCGGGACACAGCCCCCTGGAGCAGTACTTC | CASSDGPGHSPLEQYF
. | TRBD1 | TRBJ2-6 | TRBV7-2 | TGTGCCAGCAGCCCAGGGGGCGCTGGGGCCAACGTCCTGACTTTC | CASSPGGAGANVLTF